These T cell receptor beta chains were read from a single sample in a study of T cells in Graves' hyperthyroidism and ophthalmopathy. TCRdb passed the multiplex PCR reads through MiXCR, listing each CDR3 protein once. The table has about 710,000 distinct CDR3 sequences, 16% seen once. Sequencing was carried out using blood. Receptors originate from a young man with Graves' hyperthyroidism. Each CDR3 is given with its conserved first and last residue. D genes are given only for firm matches. Size is stated for part of the rows, as once, few or many counts, or as a class when the clone is expanded.

abundance: few
d_gene: TRBD1
j_gene: TRBJ2-7
v_gene: TRBV3-1
len: 15
CDR3aa: CASSQPGTGFHEQYF
CDR3nt: TGTGCCAGCAGCCAGCCCGGGACAGGGTTCCACGAGCAGTACTTC

abundance: few
d_gene: NA
j_gene: TRBJ2-2
v_gene: TRBV12-3/TRBV12-4
len: 15
CDR3aa: CASRPGAPNTGELFF
CDR3nt: TGTGCCAGCAGGCCCGGGGCCCCGAACACCGGGGAGCTGTTTTTT

abundance: many
d_gene: NA
j_gene: TRBJ2-1
v_gene: TRBV11-2
len: 13
CDR3aa: CASSLSRAHEQFF
CDR3nt: TGTGCCAGCAGCTTGTCCAGGGCCCATGAGCAGTTCTTC

abundance: NA
d_gene: NA
j_gene: TRBJ2-2
v_gene: TRBV27
len: 14
CDR3aa: CATREGRRTGELFF
CDR3nt: TGTGCCACCCGCGAGGGGCGTAGGACCGGGGAGCTGTTTTTT

abundance: many
d_gene: NA
j_gene: TRBJ1-1
v_gene: TRBV29-1
len: 12
CDR3aa: CSANILDGEAFF
CDR3nt: TGCAGCGCGAACATACTAGACGGTGAAGCTTTCTTT

abundance: NA
d_gene: TRBD1
j_gene: TRBJ2-3
v_gene: TRBV10-3
len: 11
CDR3aa: CAITTGSKQYF
CDR3nt: TGTGCCATCACGACAGGGTCGAAGCAGTATTTT

abundance: NA
d_gene: NA
j_gene: TRBJ2-1
v_gene: TRBV9
len: 16
CDR3aa: CASSSTPGGPQETQFF
CDR3nt: TGTGCCAGCAGCTCCACCCCCGGGGGGCCTCAAGAGACCCAGTTCTTC

abundance: many
d_gene: NA
j_gene: TRBJ1-2
v_gene: TRBV7-3
len: 15
CDR3aa: CASSLSGASGYGYTF
CDR3nt: TGTGCCAGCAGCCTATCGGGGGCCAGCGGCTATGGCTACACCTTC

abundance: NA
d_gene: NA
j_gene: TRBJ1-2
v_gene: TRBV29-1
len: 15
CDR3aa: CSFLGSSEYKNGYTF
CDR3nt: TGCAGCTTCCTGGGGTCGTCGGAATACAAAAATGGCTACACCTTC

abundance: NA
d_gene: NA
j_gene: TRBJ2-2
v_gene: TRBV19
len: 12
CDR3aa: CASRTKGGELFF
CDR3nt: TGTGCCAGTAGGACCAAGGGGGGGGAGCTGTTTTTT

abundance: NA
d_gene: NA
j_gene: TRBJ1-1
v_gene: TRBV20-1
len: 14
CDR3aa: CSARDGGRLTEAFF
CDR3nt: TGCAGTGCTAGAGATGGGGGGCGGTTGACTGAAGCTTTCTTT

abundance: few
d_gene: TRBD1
j_gene: TRBJ2-1
v_gene: TRBV29-1
len: 14
CDR3aa: CSVEGQGPGDEQFF
CDR3nt: TGCAGCGTTGAGGGACAGGGGCCAGGGGATGAGCAGTTCTTC

abundance: NA
d_gene: TRBD1
j_gene: TRBJ2-7
v_gene: TRBV7-9
len: 23
CDR3aa: CASSSWDRRPVASPESGLVGQYF
CDR3nt: TGTGCCAGCAGCTCCTGGGACAGGCGACCAGTGGCTAGCCCGGAGTCGGGATTAGTCGGGCAGTACTTC

abundance: many
d_gene: TRBD1
j_gene: TRBJ2-7
v_gene: TRBV20-1
len: 15
CDR3aa: CSNFYPGGDSYEQYF
CDR3nt: TGCAGTAACTTCTACCCAGGGGGTGATTCCTACGAGCAGTACTTC

abundance: NA
d_gene: NA
j_gene: TRBJ1-2
v_gene: TRBV11-3
len: 15
CDR3aa: CASSAGHGQNYGYTF
CDR3nt: TGTGCCAGCAGCGCCGGGCACGGCCAGAACTATGGCTACACCTTC

abundance: many
d_gene: TRBD1
j_gene: TRBJ1-1
v_gene: TRBV30
len: 13
CDR3aa: CAWRTGFYTEAFF
CDR3nt: TGTGCCTGGCGGACAGGATTTTACACTGAAGCTTTCTTT

abundance: NA
d_gene: NA
j_gene: TRBJ2-7
v_gene: TRBV20-1
len: 13
CDR3aa: CSARDPGLEEQYF
CDR3nt: TGCAGTGCTAGAGATCCGGGGTTAGAAGAGCAGTACTTC

abundance: many
d_gene: NA
j_gene: TRBJ2-7
v_gene: TRBV30
len: 13
CDR3aa: CAWRDSQYYEQYF
CDR3nt: TGTGCCTGGAGGGACAGCCAATACTACGAGCAGTACTTC

abundance: few
d_gene: TRBD1
j_gene: TRBJ1-3
v_gene: TRBV30
len: 14
CDR3aa: CAWGTGVSRNTIYF
CDR3nt: TGTGCCTGGGGTACAGGGGTATCACGGAACACCATATATTTT

abundance: many
d_gene: NA
j_gene: TRBJ1-2
v_gene: TRBV30
len: 11
CDR3aa: CAWTSNYGYTF
CDR3nt: TGTGCCTGGACGTCTAACTATGGCTACACCTTC

abundance: many
d_gene: NA
j_gene: TRBJ2-3
v_gene: TRBV20-1
len: 13
CDR3aa: CSADDRSTDTQYF
CDR3nt: TGCAGTGCAGATGACAGGAGCACAGATACGCAGTATTTT

abundance: NA
d_gene: NA
j_gene: TRBJ2-6
v_gene: TRBV2
len: 15
CDR3aa: CASAARASGANVLTF
CDR3nt: TGTGCCAGCGCCGCCCGAGCCTCTGGGGCCAACGTCCTGACTTTC

abundance: many
d_gene: NA
j_gene: TRBJ2-1
v_gene: TRBV5-1
len: 13
CDR3aa: CASSLIRGNEQFF
CDR3nt: TGCGCCAGCAGCTTGATCAGGGGAAATGAGCAGTTCTTC